The 10 T cell receptor beta chains in this list originate from one sample, sequenced in a study of blood T cell repertoires in COVID-19. The repertoire was sequenced with immunoSEQ multiplex PCR; TCRdb's copy has only in-frame clones and lacks some. The table lists about 110,000 clones, 71% of them singletons. The sample consisted of peripheral blood. These receptors originate from a human donor with acute or convalescent COVID-19. The donor label of this sample is uncertain.

This clone was counted only a few times. DNA for the CDR3: TGTGCCAGCAGCTCACGAGGGCGGACAGGGGATTCACCCCTCCACTTT. It is translated as CASSSRGRTGDSPLHF. This chain joins TRBV5-6 and TRBJ1-6, with TRBD1 matching 9 bases. The CDR3 spans 16 residues. From germline, CDR1 is SGHDT and CDR2 YYEEEE. Trimming at V came to 3 bases and at J to 8 bases, leaving 9 bases not matched to a gene.

This sequence joins TRBV7-6 and TRBJ2-1; 15 bases match TRBD2. Germline trimming cut 5 bases from V and 2 bases from J; bases unmatched to any gene: 4. Germline lookup yields CDR1 SGHVS and CDR2 FNYEAQ. CDR3 length equals 17 residues. The CDR3 is CASSPWTSGGAYNEQFF. The CDR3 DNA reads TGTGCCAGCAGCCCGTGGACTAGCGGGGGGGCCTACAATGAGCAGTTCTTC.

This rearrangement joins TRBV5-1 to TRBJ1-1, with TRBD1 matching over 10 bases. V was pared by 4 bases and J by 2 bases, with 8 bases of the junction left unmatched. CDR3 size: 16 residues. Per germline, CDR1 SGHRS and CDR2 YFSETQ. For the CDR3, the DNA is TGCGCCAGCAGCCCCGATGGGACAGGGGTTAACACTGAAGCTTTCTTT. This codes for CASSPDGTGVNTEAFF.

The J gene is TRBJ1-2, the V gene TRBV28, with TRBD1 identical over 8 bases. CDR3 size: 13 residues. Trimming at V came to 7 bases and at J to 7 bases, leaving 8 bases not matched to a gene. Germline-derived CDR1 and CDR2 are MDHEN and SYDVKM. The CDR3 DNA follows: TGTGCCAGCACCCCAGGGGGCGTGAGTGGCTACACCTTC. It specifies CASTPGGVSGYTF.

This clone was detected only once. The V and J genes are TRBV2 and TRBJ1-1; TRBD1 is a possible D gene (5 bases). The germline gives CDR1 SNHLY, CDR2 FYNNEI. The CDR3 is made up of 14 amino acids. Trimming stripped 3 bases from V and 2 bases from J, with 10 bases between. CDR3 region: CASSDGHTNTEAFF. The DNA for the CDR3 is TGTGCCAGCAGTGACGGACATACAAACACTGAAGCTTTCTTT.

The chain uses TRBV7-8 and TRBJ2-3, with 8 bases that match TRBD1. V was pared by 5 bases and J by 4 bases, with 11 bases of the junction left unmatched. The CDR3 is 16 residues long. CDR1 and CDR2 (germline): SGHVS, FQNEAQ. The CDR3 nucleotides are TGTGCCAGCAGCCAGCCGGACAGGGTCGTCTCAGATACGCAGTATTTT. Residues: CASSQPDRVVSDTQYF. The full variable domain, completed using reference TRBV7-8 and TRBJ2-3, is GAGVSQSPRYKVAKRGQDVALRCDPISGHVSLFWYQQALGQGPEFLTYFQNEAQLDKSGLPSDRFFAERPEGSVSTLKIQRTQQEDSAVYLCASSQPDRVVSDTQYFGPGTRLTVL.

The rearrangement joins TRBV18 to TRBJ1-3; D is unresolved. Trimming left V 6 bases short and J 9 bases short, with 21 bases between. CDR1 is KGHSH and CDR2 is LQKENI in the germline V gene. This CDR3 is 15 amino acids long. CDR3 sequence reads: CASSKDQNPRSTIYF. DNA for the CDR3: TGTGCCAGCTCCAAAGACCAGAATCCAAGGAGCACCATATATTTT.

This rearrangement joins TRBV30 to TRBJ1-1; no definite D call. CDR1 is GTSNPN and CDR2 is SVGIG in the germline V gene (reference sequence). This CDR3 contains 13 residues. V lost 1 base, J lost 7 bases, and 13 bases lay in between. The CDR3 spells CAWSAGGLNEAFF. The CDR3 nucleotides are TGTGCCTGGAGTGCCGGCGGACTTAATGAAGCTTTCTTT. Based on the CDR3 plus reference TRBV30 and TRBJ1-1, the full variable domain is SQTIHQWPATLVQPVGSPLSLECTVEGTSNPNLYWYRQAAGRGLQLLFYSVGIGQISSEVPQNLSASRPQDRQFILSSKKLLLSDSGFYLCAWSAGGLNEAFFGQGTRLTVV.

This clone was found a few times. V gene TRBV7-9 combines with J gene TRBJ1-1, with 7 bases that match TRBD1. Germline CDR1 reads SEHNR; CDR2 reads FQNEAQ (reference sequence). This CDR3 is 14 amino acids long. V lost 8 bases and J lost 3; bases outside the gene matches: 9. The CDR3 nucleotides are TGTGCCAGCCATGGGGCAGGGGGGTACACTGAAGCTTTCTTT. Protein product: CASHGAGGYTEAFF.

This clone occurred a few times. V gene TRBV5-1 combines with J gene TRBJ1-6; TRBD1 matches 9 bases. In germline, CDR1 is SGHRS, CDR2 YFSETQ. Losses at the gene ends were 3 bases for V and 6 bases for J; bases not matched to a gene: 19. This CDR3 is built from 20 residues. The CDR3 loop is CASSSSPGTGTFIGNSPLHF. CDR3 sequence (DNA): TGCGCCAGCAGCTCCTCGCCCGGGACAGGGACTTTTATAGGTAATTCACCCCTCCACTTT.